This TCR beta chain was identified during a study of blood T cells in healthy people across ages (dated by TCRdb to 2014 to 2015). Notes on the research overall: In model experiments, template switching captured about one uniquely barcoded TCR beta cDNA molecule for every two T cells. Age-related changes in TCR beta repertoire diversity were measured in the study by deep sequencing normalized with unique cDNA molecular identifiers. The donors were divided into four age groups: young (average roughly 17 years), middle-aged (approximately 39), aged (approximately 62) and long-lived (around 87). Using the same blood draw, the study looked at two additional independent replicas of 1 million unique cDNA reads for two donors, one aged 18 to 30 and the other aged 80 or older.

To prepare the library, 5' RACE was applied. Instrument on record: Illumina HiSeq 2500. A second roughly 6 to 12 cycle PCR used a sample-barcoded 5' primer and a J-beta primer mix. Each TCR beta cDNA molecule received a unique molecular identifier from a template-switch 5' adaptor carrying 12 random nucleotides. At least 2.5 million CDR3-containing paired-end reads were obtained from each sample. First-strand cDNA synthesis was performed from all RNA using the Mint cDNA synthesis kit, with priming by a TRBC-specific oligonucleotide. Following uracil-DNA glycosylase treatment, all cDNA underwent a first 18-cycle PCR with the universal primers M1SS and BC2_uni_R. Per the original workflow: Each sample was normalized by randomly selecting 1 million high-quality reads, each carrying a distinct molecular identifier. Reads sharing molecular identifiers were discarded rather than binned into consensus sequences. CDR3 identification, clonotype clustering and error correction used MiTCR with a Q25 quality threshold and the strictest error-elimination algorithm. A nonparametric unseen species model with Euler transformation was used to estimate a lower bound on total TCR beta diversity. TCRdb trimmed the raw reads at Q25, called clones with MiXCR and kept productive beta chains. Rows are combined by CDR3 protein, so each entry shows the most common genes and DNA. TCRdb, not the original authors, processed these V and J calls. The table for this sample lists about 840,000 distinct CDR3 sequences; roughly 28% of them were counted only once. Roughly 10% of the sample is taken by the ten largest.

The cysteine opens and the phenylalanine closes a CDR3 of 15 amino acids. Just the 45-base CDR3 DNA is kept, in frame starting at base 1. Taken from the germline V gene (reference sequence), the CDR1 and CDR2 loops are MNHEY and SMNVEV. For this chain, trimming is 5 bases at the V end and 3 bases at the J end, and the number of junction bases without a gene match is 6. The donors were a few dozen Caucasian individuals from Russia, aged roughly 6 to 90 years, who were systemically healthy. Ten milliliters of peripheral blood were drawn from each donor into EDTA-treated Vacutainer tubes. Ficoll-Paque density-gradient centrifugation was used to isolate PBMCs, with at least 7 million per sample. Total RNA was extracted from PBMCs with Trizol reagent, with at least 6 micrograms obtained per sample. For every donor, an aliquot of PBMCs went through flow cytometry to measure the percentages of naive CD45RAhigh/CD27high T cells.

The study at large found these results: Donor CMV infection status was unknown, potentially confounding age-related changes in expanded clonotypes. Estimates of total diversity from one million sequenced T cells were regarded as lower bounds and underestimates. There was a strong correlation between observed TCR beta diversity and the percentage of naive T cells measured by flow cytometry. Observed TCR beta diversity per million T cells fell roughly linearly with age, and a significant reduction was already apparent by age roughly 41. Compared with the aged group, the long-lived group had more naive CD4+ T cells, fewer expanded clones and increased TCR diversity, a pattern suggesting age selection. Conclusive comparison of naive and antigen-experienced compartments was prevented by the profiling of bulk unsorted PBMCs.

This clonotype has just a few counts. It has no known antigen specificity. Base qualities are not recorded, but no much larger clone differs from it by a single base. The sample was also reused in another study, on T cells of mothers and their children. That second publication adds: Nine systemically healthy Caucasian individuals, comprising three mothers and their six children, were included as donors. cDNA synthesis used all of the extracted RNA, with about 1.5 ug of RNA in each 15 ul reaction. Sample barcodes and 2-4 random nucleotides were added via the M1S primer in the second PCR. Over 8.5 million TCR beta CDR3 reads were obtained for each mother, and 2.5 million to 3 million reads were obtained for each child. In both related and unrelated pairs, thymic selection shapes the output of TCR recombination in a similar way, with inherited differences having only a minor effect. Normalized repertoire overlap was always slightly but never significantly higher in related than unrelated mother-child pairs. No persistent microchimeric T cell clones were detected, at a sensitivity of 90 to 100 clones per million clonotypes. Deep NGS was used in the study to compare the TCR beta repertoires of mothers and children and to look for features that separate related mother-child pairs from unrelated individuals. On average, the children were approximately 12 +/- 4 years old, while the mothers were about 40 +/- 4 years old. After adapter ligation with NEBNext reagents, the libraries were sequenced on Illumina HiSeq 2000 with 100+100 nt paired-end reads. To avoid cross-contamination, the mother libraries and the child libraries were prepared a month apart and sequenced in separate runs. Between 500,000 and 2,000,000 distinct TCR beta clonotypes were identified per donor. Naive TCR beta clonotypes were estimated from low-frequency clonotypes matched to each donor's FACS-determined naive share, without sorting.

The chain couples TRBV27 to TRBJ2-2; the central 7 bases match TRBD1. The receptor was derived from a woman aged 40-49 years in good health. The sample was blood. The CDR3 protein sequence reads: CASSPQGRDTGELFF. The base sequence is TGTGCCAGCAGTCCACAGGGGCGGGACACCGGGGAGCTGTTTTTT.